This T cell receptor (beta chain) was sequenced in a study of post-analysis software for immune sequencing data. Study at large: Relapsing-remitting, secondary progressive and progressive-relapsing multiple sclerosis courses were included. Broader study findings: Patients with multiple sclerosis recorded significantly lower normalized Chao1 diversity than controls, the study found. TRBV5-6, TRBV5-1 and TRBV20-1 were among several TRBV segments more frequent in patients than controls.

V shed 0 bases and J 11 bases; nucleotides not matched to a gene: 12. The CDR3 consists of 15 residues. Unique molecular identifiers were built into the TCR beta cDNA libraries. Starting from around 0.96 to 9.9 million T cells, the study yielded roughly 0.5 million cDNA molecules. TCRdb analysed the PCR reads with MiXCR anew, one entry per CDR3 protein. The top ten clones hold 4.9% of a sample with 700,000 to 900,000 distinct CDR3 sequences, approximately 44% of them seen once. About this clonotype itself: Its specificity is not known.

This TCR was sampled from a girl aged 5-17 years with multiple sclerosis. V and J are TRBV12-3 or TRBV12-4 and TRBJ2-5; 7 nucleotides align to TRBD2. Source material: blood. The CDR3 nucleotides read TGTGCCAGCAGTTTAGCGTTAGCGGGCGCCCCTGAGCAGTACTTC. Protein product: CASSLALAGAPEQYF.